This TCR beta chain was recovered during a study of CD8+ T cells in alopecia areata. Study-level findings and limits: Among patients, TCR sharing was less clear than in mice, a difference possibly due in part to HLA diversity in the patient population.

Described treatment: oral pan-JAK inhibitor, 5-10 mg twice daily. Extraction of RNA preceded its reverse transcription into cDNA, which served as the sequencing template. Data came from immunoSEQ multiplex PCR; TCRdb stores just in-frame clones and leaves some out. The sample lists about 210,000 clones; 50% to 60% were seen once. About this clone itself: Its target is unknown.

This CDR3 is built from 15 residues. The V gene's germline CDR1 is SGDLS and CDR2 YYNGEE. V was trimmed by 0 bases and J by 10 bases, leaving 14 bases between them. Sequencing was performed on CD4+ T cells sorted from blood, taken at week 4, from a patient treated with tofacitinib. The chain joins TRBV9 to TRBJ1-6, with a tentative D call TRBD1 (5 bases). The receptor's source is a human donor with alopecia areata. CDR3 sequence reads: CASSVGPGTESPLHF. The CDR3 nucleotides read TGTGCCAGCAGCGTAGGGCCGGGGACGGAATCACCCCTCCACTTT.